These 5 T cell receptor beta chains share one sample of origin, sequenced in a study of OX40 agonist ivuxolimab in advanced cancers. Clones were read by immunoSEQ multiplex PCR, and TCRdb kept only the in-frame ones, dropping some. The table lists some 68,000 clones, around 83% of them singletons. Sequences were derived from CD4+ or CD8+ T cells sorted from blood, sampled in a trial of the OX40 agonist ivuxolimab. The receptors were sampled from an adult with an advanced solid tumor such as melanoma, head and neck, liver or kidney cancer.

The chain combines TRBV4-1 with TRBJ1-6; TRBD1 is a possible D gene (5 bases). Germline V gene lookup returns CDR1 MGHRA and CDR2 YSYEKL. The CDR3 consists of 14 residues. The ends were cut back, 1 base at V and 6 bases at J, with 7 bases in the middle. The CDR3 coding sequence is TGCGCCAGCAGCCAAGGACAGAGTAATTCACCCCTCCACTTT. The encoded protein is CASSQGQSNSPLHF.

The chain joins TRBV28 to TRBJ1-3; unclear D gene. Germline CDR1 reads MDHEN; CDR2 reads SYDVKM. V dropped 4 bases and J dropped 4 bases, with 11 bases sitting between them. This CDR3 region has 14 residues. CDR3 in amino acids: CASSSTPRGNTIYF. The CDR3 DNA follows: TGTGCCAGCAGTTCGACCCCGCGGGGAAACACCATATATTTT.

The V gene is TRBV6-5, the J gene TRBJ2-7; D remains unclear. This CDR3 is 13 amino acids long. Germline CDR1 MNHEY, CDR2 SVGAGI. V was trimmed by 4 bases and J by 2 bases, leaving 9 bases between them. The CDR3 loop reads CASSSPATYEQYF. The CDR3 DNA is TGTGCCAGCAGTTCGCCGGCCACCTACGAGCAGTACTTC.

The J gene is TRBJ1-1, the V gene TRBV25-1; D uncertain. Trimming pared 4 bases from V and 7 bases from J, leaving 7 bases between. This CDR3 has 11 amino acids. The germline gives CDR1 MGHDK, CDR2 SYGVNS. As DNA, the CDR3 is TGTGCCAGCAGTGGGCGGTATGAAGCTTTCTTT. Its translation: CASSGRYEAFF.

The J gene is TRBJ1-1, the V gene TRBV6-1; a weak D match, TRBD1 (6 bases). Germline values: CDR1 MNHNS, CDR2 SASEGT. There are 15 residues in the CDR3. V was shortened by 5 bases and J by 0 bases, with 13 bases between the two germline ends. This CDR3 reads CASSLYRAMNTEAFF. The DNA for the CDR3 is TGTGCCAGCAGTCTTTACAGGGCCATGAACACTGAAGCTTTCTTT.